The source of this TCR beta chain is a study of T cell responses to AZD1222 COVID-19 vaccine. Regarding the study as a whole: Spike was spanned by vaccine-associated CD4 TCRs, which were dominant at 160-218 and 743-854. Baseline antibody screening turned up just five to seven seropositive AZD1222 recipients.

This CDR3 spans 14 amino acids. V shed 5 bases and J 8 bases; nucleotides not matched to a gene: 4. The germline V gene has CDR1 PRHDT and CDR2 FYEKMQ (reference sequence). With respect to this clone: The antigen remains unidentified.

TCRdb keeps only in-frame clones here, not all; method: immunoSEQ multiplex PCR. The sample carries 150,000 or so clones, more than 80% recorded once. The sequenced sample was peripheral blood, obtained on day 0 of AZD1222 vaccination. The TCR originated in an adult in good health. This sequence joins TRBV13 and TRBJ1-6; 9 bases map to TRBD1. The CDR3 loop reads CASSNDRGYSPLHF. As DNA, the CDR3 is TGTGCCAGCAGCAACGACAGGGGGTATTCACCCCTCCACTTT.